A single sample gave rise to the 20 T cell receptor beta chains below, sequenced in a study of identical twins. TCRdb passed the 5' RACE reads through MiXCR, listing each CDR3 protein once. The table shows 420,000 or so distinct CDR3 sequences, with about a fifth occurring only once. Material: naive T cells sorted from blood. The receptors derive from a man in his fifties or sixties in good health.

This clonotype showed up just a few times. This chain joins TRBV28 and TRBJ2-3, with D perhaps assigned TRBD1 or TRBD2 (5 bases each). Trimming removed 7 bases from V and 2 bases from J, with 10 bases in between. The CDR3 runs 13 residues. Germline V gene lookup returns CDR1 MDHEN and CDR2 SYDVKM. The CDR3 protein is CASTGTITDTQYF. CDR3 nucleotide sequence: TGTGCCAGCACTGGGACCATCACAGATACGCAGTATTTT. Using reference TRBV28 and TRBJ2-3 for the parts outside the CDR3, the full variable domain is DVKVTQSSRYLVKRTGEKVFLECVQDMDHENMFWYRQDPGLGLRLIYFSYDVKMKEKGDIPEGYSVSREKKERFSLILESASTNQTSMYLCASTGTITDTQYFGPGTRLTVL.

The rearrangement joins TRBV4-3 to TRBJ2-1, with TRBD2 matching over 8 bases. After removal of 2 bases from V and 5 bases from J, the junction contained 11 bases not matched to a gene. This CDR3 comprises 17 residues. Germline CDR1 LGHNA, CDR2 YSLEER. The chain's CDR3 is CASSQYSSGTSDNEQFF. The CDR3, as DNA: TGCGCCAGCAGCCAATATTCCTCTGGGACTAGTGACAATGAGCAGTTCTTC.

CDR3 in DNA: TGCAGTGCTACCGGGCGGAGTCTAGCCAAAAACATTCAGTACTTC. Protein product: CSATGRSLAKNIQYF. The J gene is TRBJ2-4, the V gene TRBV20-1; D not certain. CDR1 DFQATT and CDR2 SNEGSKA come from the germline V gene (reference sequence). The CDR3 has 15 amino acids. The germline V and J ends were trimmed by 4 bases and 0 bases, with 13 bases remaining between them.

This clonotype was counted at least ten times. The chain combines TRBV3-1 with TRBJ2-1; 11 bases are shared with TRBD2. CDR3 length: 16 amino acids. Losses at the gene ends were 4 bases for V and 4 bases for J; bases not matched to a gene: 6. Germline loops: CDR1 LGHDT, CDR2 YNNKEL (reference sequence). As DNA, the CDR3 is TGTGCCAGCAGCCCCCAGGGACTAGCGGTGTACAATGAGCAGTTCTTC. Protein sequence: CASSPQGLAVYNEQFF.

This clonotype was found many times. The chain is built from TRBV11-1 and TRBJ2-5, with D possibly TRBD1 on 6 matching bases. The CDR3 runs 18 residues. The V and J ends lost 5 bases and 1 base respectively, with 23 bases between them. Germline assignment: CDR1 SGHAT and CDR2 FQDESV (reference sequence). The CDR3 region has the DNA TGTGCCAGCAGCGCCCAAGCACATACCTGGACAGCCCAAGAGACCCAGTACTTC. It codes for CASSAQAHTWTAQETQYF. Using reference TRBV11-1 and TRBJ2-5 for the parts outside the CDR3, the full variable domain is EAEVAQSPRYKITEKSQAVAFWCDPISGHATLYWYRQILGQGPELLVQFQDESVVDDSQLPKDRFSAERLKGVDSTLKIQPAELGDSAMYLCASSAQAHTWTAQETQYFGPGTRLLVL.

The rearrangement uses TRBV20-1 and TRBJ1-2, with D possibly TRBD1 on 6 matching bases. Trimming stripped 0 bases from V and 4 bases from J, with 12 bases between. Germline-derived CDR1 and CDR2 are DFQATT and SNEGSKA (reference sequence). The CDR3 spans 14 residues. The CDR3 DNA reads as TGCAGTGCTAGAGAAACAGGGTTCGTCTATGGCTACACCTTC. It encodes CSARETGFVYGYTF.

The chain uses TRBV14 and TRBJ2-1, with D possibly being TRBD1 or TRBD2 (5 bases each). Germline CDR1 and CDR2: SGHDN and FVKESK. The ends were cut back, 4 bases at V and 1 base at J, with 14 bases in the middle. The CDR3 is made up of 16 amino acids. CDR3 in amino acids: CASSPSGRLSYNEQFF. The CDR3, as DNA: TGTGCCAGCAGCCCCTCGGGACGGCTATCCTACAATGAGCAGTTCTTC.

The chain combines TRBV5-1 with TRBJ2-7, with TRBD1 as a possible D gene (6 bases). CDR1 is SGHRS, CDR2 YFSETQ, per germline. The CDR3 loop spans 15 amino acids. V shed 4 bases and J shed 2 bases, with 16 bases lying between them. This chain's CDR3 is CASSAGVTGTYEQYF. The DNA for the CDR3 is TGCGCCAGCAGCGCCGGGGTTACAGGGACCTACGAGCAGTACTTC. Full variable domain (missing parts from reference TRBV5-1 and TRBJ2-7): KAGVTQTPRYLIKTRGQQVTLSCSPISGHRSVSWYQQTPGQGLQFLFEYFSETQRNKGNFPGRFSGRQFSNSRSEMNVSTLELGDSALYLCASSAGVTGTYEQYFGPGTRLTVT.

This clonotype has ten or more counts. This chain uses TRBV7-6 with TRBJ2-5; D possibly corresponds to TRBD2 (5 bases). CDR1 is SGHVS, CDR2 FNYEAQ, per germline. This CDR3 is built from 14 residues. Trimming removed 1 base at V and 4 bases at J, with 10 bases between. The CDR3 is CASSLVPEGETQYF. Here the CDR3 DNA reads TGTGCCAGCAGCTTAGTTCCCGAGGGAGAGACCCAGTACTTC.

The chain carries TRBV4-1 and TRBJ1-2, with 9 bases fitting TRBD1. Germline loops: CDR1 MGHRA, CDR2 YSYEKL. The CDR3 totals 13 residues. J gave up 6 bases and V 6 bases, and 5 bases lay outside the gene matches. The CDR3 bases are TGCGCCAGCAGAAGGACAGGGGCGGATGGCTACACCTTC. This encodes CASRRTGADGYTF.

CDR3 sequence reads: CAISVAGTGELFF. In DNA, the CDR3 is TGTGCCATCAGTGTAGCGGGCACCGGGGAGCTGTTTTTT. V is TRBV10-3 and J is TRBJ2-2; 7 bases are shared with TRBD2. This CDR3 is 13 amino acids long. Germline CDR1 reads ENHRY; CDR2 reads SYGVKD. The V and J ends lost 4 bases and 4 bases, in that order; junction bases with no gene match: 0.

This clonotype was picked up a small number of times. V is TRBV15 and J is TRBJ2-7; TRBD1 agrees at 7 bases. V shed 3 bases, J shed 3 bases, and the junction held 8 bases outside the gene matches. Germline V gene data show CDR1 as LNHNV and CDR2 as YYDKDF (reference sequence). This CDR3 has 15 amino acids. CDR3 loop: CATSSSQGVFYEQYF. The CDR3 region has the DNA TGTGCCACCAGCAGTAGTCAGGGGGTTTTCTACGAGCAGTACTTC. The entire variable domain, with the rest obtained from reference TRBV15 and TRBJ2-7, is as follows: DAMVIQNPRYQVTQFGKPVTLSCSQTLNHNVMYWYQQKSSQAPKLLFHYYDKDFNNEADTPDNFQSRRPNTSFCFLDIRSPGLGDTAMYLCATSSSQGVFYEQYFGPGTRLTVT.

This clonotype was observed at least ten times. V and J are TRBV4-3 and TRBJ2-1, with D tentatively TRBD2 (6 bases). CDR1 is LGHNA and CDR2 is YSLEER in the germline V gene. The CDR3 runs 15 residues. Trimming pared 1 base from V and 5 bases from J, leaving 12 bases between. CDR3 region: CASSQGRGNDNEQFF. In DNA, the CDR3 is TGCGCCAGCAGCCAAGGGAGGGGAAACGACAATGAGCAGTTCTTC.

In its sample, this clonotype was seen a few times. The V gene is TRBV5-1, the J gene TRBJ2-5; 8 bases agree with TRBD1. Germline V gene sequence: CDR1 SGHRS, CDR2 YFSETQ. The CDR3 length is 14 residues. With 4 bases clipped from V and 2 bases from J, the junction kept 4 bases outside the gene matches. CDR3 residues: CASSLGQDQETQYF. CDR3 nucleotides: TGCGCCAGCAGCCTGGGACAGGATCAAGAGACCCAGTACTTC.

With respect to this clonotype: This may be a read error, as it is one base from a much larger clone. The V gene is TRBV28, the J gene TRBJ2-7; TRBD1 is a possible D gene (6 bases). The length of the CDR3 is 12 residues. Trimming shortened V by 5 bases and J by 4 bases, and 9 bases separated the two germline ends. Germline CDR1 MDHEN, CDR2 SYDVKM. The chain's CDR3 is CASSRTDYEQYF. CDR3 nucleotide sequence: TGTGCCAGCAGTAGGACAGATTACGAGCAGTACTTC.

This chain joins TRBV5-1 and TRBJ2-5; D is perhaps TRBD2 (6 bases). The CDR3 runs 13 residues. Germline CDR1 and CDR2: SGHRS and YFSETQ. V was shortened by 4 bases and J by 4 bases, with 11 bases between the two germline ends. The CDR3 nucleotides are TGCGCCAGCAGCACCCAGGGAGGAGAGACCCAGTACTTC. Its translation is CASSTQGGETQYF.

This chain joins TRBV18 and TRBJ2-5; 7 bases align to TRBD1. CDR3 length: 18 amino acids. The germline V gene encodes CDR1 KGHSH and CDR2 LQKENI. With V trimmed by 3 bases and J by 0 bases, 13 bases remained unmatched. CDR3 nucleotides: TGTGCCAGCTCACCCATCCCCCGGGACAGAATTTACCAAGAGACCCAGTACTTC. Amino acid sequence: CASSPIPRDRIYQETQYF.

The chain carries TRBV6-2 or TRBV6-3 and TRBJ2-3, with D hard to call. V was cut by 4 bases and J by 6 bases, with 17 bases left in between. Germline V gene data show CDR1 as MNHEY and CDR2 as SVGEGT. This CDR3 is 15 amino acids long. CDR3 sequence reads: CASSSPGRQPDTQYF. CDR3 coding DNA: TGTGCCAGCAGTTCCCCTGGGCGGCAGCCGGATACGCAGTATTTT.

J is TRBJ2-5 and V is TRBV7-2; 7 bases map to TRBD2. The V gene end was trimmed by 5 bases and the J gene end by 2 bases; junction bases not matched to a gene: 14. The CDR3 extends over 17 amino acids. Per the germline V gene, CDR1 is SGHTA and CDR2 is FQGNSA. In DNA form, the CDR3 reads TGTGCCAGCAGCCCCTCGGGGGGAAGTAGGCGTCAAGAGACCCAGTACTTC. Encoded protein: CASSPSGGSRRQETQYF.

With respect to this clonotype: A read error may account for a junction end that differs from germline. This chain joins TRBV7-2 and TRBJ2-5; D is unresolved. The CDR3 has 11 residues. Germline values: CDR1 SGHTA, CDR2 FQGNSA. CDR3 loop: CASSPKEAQYF. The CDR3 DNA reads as TGTGCCAGCAGCCCCAAAGAGGCCCAGTACTTC. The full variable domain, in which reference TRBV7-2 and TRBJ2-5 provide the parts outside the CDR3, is GAGVSQSPSNKVTEKGKDVELRCDPISGHTALYWYRQSLGQGLEFLIYFQGNSAPDKSGLPSDRFSAERTGGSVSTLTIQRTQQEDSAVYLCASSPKEAQYFGPGTRLLVL.